Listed below are T cell receptor beta chains from one sample, sequenced in a study of blood T cell repertoires in COVID-19. Measured with immunoSEQ multiplex PCR; TCRdb has only the in-frame clones, and not every one. The sample has 170,000 or so clones, 85% to 95% seen once. Input material: peripheral blood. The receptors stem from a man in his fifties with acute or convalescent COVID-19. Both conserved end residues are part of each CDR3. A D gene is named only where the DNA matches it firmly.

TRBD2	TRBV30	TRBJ2-2	TGTGCCTGGAGTTCCCCTCTAGCGGCGAACACCGGGGAGCTGTTTTTT	CAWSSPLAANTGELFF
.	TRBV2	TRBJ2-3	TGTGCCAGTCAAAGCACAGATACGCAGTATTTT	CASQSTDTQYF
.	TRBV27	TRBJ2-7	TGTGCCAGCAGCCCAGGGGTCCCCGGGAGGGACAGCGAGCAGTACTTC	CASSPGVPGRDSEQYF
TRBD1	TRBV28	TRBJ2-1	TGTGCCAGCAGTTTAAAAGGGGGCGCTTGGAATGAGCAGTTCTTC	CASSLKGGAWNEQFF
TRBD1	TRBV19	TRBJ1-5	TGTGCCAGTAGTCGACAGGGGTATCAGCCCCAGCATTTT	CASSRQGYQPQHF
TRBD1	TRBV6-8	TRBJ1-5	TGTGCCAGCAGTTACCCGGGCCAGGGGGAGCCTCAGCCCCAGCATTTT	CASSYPGQGEPQPQHF
.	TRBV18	TRBJ1-5	TGTGCCAGCTCCCCCACGGGGAATCAGCCCCAGCATTTT	CASSPTGNQPQHF
.	TRBV11-2	TRBJ2-2	TGTGCCAGCAGATCGTCCGGGGAGCTGTTTTTT	CASRSSGELFF
.	TRBV5-1	TRBJ1-3	TGCGCCAGCAGCTTGAAGACAGGCCAAGGAAACACCATATATTTT	CASSLKTGQGNTIYF
TRBD1	TRBV11-3	TRBJ2-5	TGTGCCAGCAGCCGCGGACAGGGGGCAGGGACCCAGTACTTC	CASSRGQGAGTQYF